Listed below are T cell receptor beta chains from one sample, sequenced in a study of shared clonotypes between healthy human individuals. Libraries were prepared by immunoSEQ multiplex PCR; TCRdb keeps only in-frame clonotypes and omits some of them. The sample has some 2.4 million clones, approximately 93% seen once. The sequenced sample consisted of naive CD4+ T cells from PBMCs. The origin of the receptors is a man between 18 and 29 years old in good health. Some clones in this sample may be carry-over from other donors' samples. Both conserved end residues are part of each CDR3.

>TRBJ1-2|TRBV4-1
CASSQDRVGGRYGYTF
>TRBJ2-7|TRBV12-5
CASGVSGTYEQYF
>TRBJ2-7|TRBV6-6
CASRSLTSYTYEQYF
>TRBJ1-1|TRBV15
CATSRGAGTGLDFEAFF
>TRBJ1-4|TRBV25-1
CASRGTGYEKLFF
>TRBJ1-3|TRBV19
CASSTSTRESGNTIYF
>TRBJ1-1|TRBV4-2
CASSSGLIAPEAFF
>TRBJ1-5|TRBV28
CASSEEYSNQPQHF
>TRBJ2-3|TRBV27
CATAQRLAGGNTQYF
>TRBJ2-4|TRBV4-1
CASSLRLLAKNIQYF
>TRBJ2-3|TRBV4-3
CASSQVGTTDTQYF
>TRBJ2-5|TRBV18
CASSPGTSGSYETQYF
>TRBJ2-7|TRBV7-9
CASSLDRPPYEQYF
>TRBJ2-1|TRBV29-1
CSAAPYDNEQFF
>TRBJ2-5|TRBV9
CASSAGLAGLVETQYF
>TRBJ2-3|TRBV6-5
CATAGRDGTDTQYF
>TRBJ1-1|TRBV5-1
CASSLFGQTNTEAFF
>TRBJ1-2|TRBV5-4
CASSLVRGRADYGYTF
>TRBJ2-3|TRBV5-4
CASSRTSGSVRTDTQYF
>TRBJ2-1|TRBV4-1
CASSPGGVSSYNEQFF
>TRBJ1-2|TRBV6-4
CASNHSRGSYGYTF
>TRBJ2-2|TRBV2
CASRGQITGELFF
>TRBJ2-3|TRBV11-3
CASSPHRGTDTQYF
>TRBJ2-7|TRBV6-1
CASSEASRGLRAYEQYF
>TRBJ1-4|TRBV10-3
CAISGGDRGSNEKLFF
>TRBJ2-5|TRBV7-7
CASSLARGAQETQYF
>TRBJ1-4|TRBV18
CASSPGPRGTNEKLFF
>TRBJ2-2|TRBV19
CASSMGHGGTGELFF
>TRBJ1-3|TRBV5-1
CASSLGGAASGNTIYF
>TRBJ2-7|TRBV4-1
CASSPKPPGIQGAANYEQYF
>TRBJ2-5|TRBV7-8
CASSLAWGELETQYF
>TRBJ2-5|TRBV28
CASSNEETQYF
>TRBJ2-3|TRBV7-3
CASSLMSRGRGTDTQYF
>TRBJ2-7|TRBV6-1
CASSEGVLPYEQYF
>TRBJ2-2|TRBV28
CASSPSVTVNTGELFF
>TRBJ1-4|TRBV7-6
CASSSRDRDLNEKLFF
>TRBJ1-4|TRBV7-9
CASRYLGGGRDEKLFF
>TRBJ2-7|TRBV7-6
CASSLSSSGRLGEQYF
>TRBJ2-2|TRBV19
CASSPDLPGELFF
>TRBJ2-7|TRBV7-9
CASSLGQGVGDEQYF
>TRBJ2-7|TRBV10-1
CASSGTPNSYEQYF
>TRBJ1-5|TRBV5-3
CARSLGQINQPQHF
>TRBJ1-3|TRBV27
CASRPRRDASSGNTIYF
>TRBJ2-3|TRBV5-1
CASSLAFASGGPDTQYF
>TRBJ2-7|TRBV15
CATSRELGEQYF
>TRBJ2-7|TRBV14
CASSQDQTWDRVYEQYF
>TRBJ2-1|TRBV14
CAKRTTSGTVNEQFF
>TRBJ1-2|TRBV5-6
CASSYNYGYTF